This passage covers 5 T cell receptor beta chains from one sample sequenced in a study of T cell responses to AZD1222 COVID-19 vaccine. Sequencing used immunoSEQ multiplex PCR; TCRdb keeps in-frame clones, though not all of them. The sample holds about 160,000 clones, about 90% seen once. The source material was peripheral blood, sampled on day 0 of AZD1222 vaccination. The receptors were sampled from an adult in good health.

This clone was recorded only once. The same CDR3 is also encoded by other DNA sequences in this sample. V is TRBV6-1 and J is TRBJ2-1; unclear D gene. Germline CDR1 reads MNHNS; CDR2 reads SASEGT. The CDR3 totals 13 residues. The ends were cut back, 2 bases at V and 10 bases at J, with 12 bases in the middle. The CDR3 DNA is TGTGCCAGCAGTGAACGTGGCATCTCCGAGCAGTTCTTC. Translating gives CASSERGISEQFF.

This clone was found a few times. The V gene is TRBV10-2, the J gene TRBJ2-3; D is unclear. The CDR3 covers 14 residues. Trimming stripped 4 bases from V and 0 bases from J, with 8 bases between. CDR1 is WSHSY, CDR2 SAAADI, per germline. The CDR3 sequence: CASSGPASTDTQYF. The CDR3 bases are TGCGCCAGCAGTGGGCCCGCGAGCACAGATACGCAGTATTTT.

V is TRBV10-3 and J is TRBJ1-2; D is unclear. V lost 0 bases, J lost 8 bases, and 13 bases lay in between. The CDR3 is made up of 14 amino acids. From germline, CDR1 is ENHRY and CDR2 SYGVKD. The CDR3 region is CAISESRGVSGYTF. CDR3 in DNA: TGTGCCATCAGTGAGTCACGCGGCGTGTCGGGCTACACCTTC.

The chain joins TRBV6-5 to TRBJ1-1; weak D call: TRBD1 (5 bases). This CDR3 is built from 14 residues. V was shortened by 4 bases and J by 1 base, with 10 bases between the two germline ends. The germline V gene encodes CDR1 MNHEY and CDR2 SVGAGI. In nucleotides, the CDR3 is TGTGCCAGCAGTTGGGACGGACGGAACACTGAAGCTTTCTTT. Amino acids: CASSWDGRNTEAFF.

The rearrangement links TRBV9 to TRBJ2-3, with TRBD1 as a possible D gene (5 bases). CDR1 is SGDLS and CDR2 is YYNGEE in the germline V gene. The CDR3 sequence is 14 residues long. V was cut by 3 bases and J by 4 bases, with 12 bases left in between. The CDR3 loop is CASSGQTRPDTQYF. For the CDR3, the DNA is TGTGCCAGCAGCGGACAGACAAGGCCAGATACGCAGTATTTT.